These T cell receptor beta chains were read from a single sample in a study of radiotherapy plus CTLA-4 blockade in lung cancer. Produced via immunoSEQ multiplex PCR; TCRdb's table is partial and in-frame only. The data hold about 15,000 clones, with 72% observed a single time. The sample here was peripheral blood, taken from a patient treated with radiotherapy plus ipilimumab. The source of these receptors is a human donor with non-small cell lung cancer whose response to radiotherapy plus ipilimumab could not be evaluated. CDR3s include the opening cysteine and the closing phenylalanine or tryptophan. A D gene is named only where the DNA matches it firmly. Some rows mark clone size as missing; the rest say once, few, many or name a class of expanded clone.

abundance | j_gene | v_gene | d_gene | CDR3aa | CDR3nt
few | TRBJ1-4 | TRBV5-1 | - | CASSLVSGSTNEKLFF | TGCGCCAGCAGCTTGGTTTCCGGTTCAACTAATGAAAAACTGTTTTTT
- | TRBJ2-1 | TRBV2 | TRBD1 | CASSDRGYGNEQFF | TGTGCCAGCAGTGACAGGGGGTATGGGAATGAGCAGTTCTTC
medium-sized | TRBJ2-5 | TRBV9 | TRBD1 | CASSPYGTGPETQYF | TGTGCCAGCAGCCCCTACGGGACAGGCCCAGAGACCCAGTACTTC
few | TRBJ1-5 | TRBV4-1 | - | CASSQESESNQPQHF | TGCGCCAGCAGCCAAGAAAGCGAATCCAATCAGCCCCAGCATTTT
- | TRBJ2-6 | TRBV7-8 | - | CASSLVGLDFSGANVLTF | TGTGCCAGCAGCTTAGTAGGACTGGACTTCTCTGGGGCCAACGTCCTGACTTTC
- | TRBJ2-7 | TRBV9 | - | CASSGKGESYEQYF | TGTGCCAGCAGCGGAAAGGGGGAATCCTACGAGCAGTACTTC
few | TRBJ1-2 | TRBV29-1 | TRBD1 | CSVESGTAYGYTF | TGCAGCGTTGAATCCGGGACAGCCTATGGCTACACCTTC
- | TRBJ2-7 | TRBV5-1 | TRBD1 | CASSLVGGSSSYEQYF | TGCGCCAGCAGCTTGGTAGGGGGCTCCAGCTCCTACGAGCAGTACTTC
- | TRBJ1-1 | TRBV5-6 | TRBD1 | CASSLAGGTAEAFF | TGTGCCAGCAGCTTGGCAGGGGGAACGGCTGAAGCTTTCTTT
- | TRBJ2-1 | TRBV18 | TRBD2 | CASSLGTSNEQFF | TGTGCCAGCTCACTTGGGACTAGCAATGAGCAGTTCTTC
once | TRBJ1-6 | TRBV7-9 | - | CASSIGQTNSPLHF | TGTGCCAGCAGCATCGGACAGACCAATTCACCCCTCCACTTT
few | TRBJ2-1 | TRBV19 | - | CASSQWTAPSRNEQFF | TGTGCCAGTAGTCAATGGACAGCCCCTTCTCGGAATGAGCAGTTCTTC
- | TRBJ1-5 | TRBV10-2 | TRBD1 | CASSAAGQVNQPQHF | TGCGCCAGCAGTGCGGCAGGACAGGTTAATCAGCCCCAGCATTTT
few | TRBJ1-6 | TRBV30 | - | CAWSADSYHNSPLHF | TGTGCCTGGAGTGCGGACAGTTACCATAATTCACCCCTCCACTTT
- | TRBJ1-2 | TRBV7-3 | TRBD1 | CASSAGQGPPHGYTF | TGTGCCAGCAGCGCGGGACAGGGACCTCCCCATGGCTACACCTTC
- | TRBJ2-3 | TRBV18 | - | CASSPGGGGTDTQYF | TGTGCCAGCTCACCTGGCGGGGGCGGCACAGATACGCAGTATTTT
- | TRBJ2-7 | TRBV19 | TRBD1 | CASSNRGQGEQYF | TGTGCCAGTAGTAACAGGGGGCAGGGCGAGCAGTACTTC
- | TRBJ2-5 | TRBV2 | TRBD2 | CASSRLAGVQETQYF | TGTGCCAGCTCTAGACTAGCGGGGGTCCAAGAGACCCAGTACTTC
- | TRBJ1-2 | TRBV6-1 | TRBD1 | CASSWDSNYGYTF | TGTGCCAGCAGTTGGGACAGCAACTATGGCTACACCTTC
- | TRBJ1-6 | TRBV18 | - | CASSPNQRGNSPLHF | TGTGCCAGCTCACCGAACCAGAGAGGGAATTCACCCCTCCACTTT